The sequence of this T cell receptor beta chain was determined in a study of blood T cell repertoires in COVID-19. Study background: Acute and convalescent COVID-19 samples came from the United States, Italy and Spain. In each case, the material was cDNA or gDNA derived from T cells, B-cell-depleted T cells, or PBMCs.

Original analysis: The assay estimated nucleated cells by amplifying reference gene primers. Clones were sequenced by immunoSEQ multiplex PCR, and TCRdb holds only the in-frame ones, with some missing. The V and J calls and clone size come from that table; D and trimming were worked out from the DNA. Counted here are around 72,000 clones, roughly 86% occurring once; the ten biggest clones make up around 5.8%. Per germline, CDR1 MNHNS and CDR2 SASEGT. The CDR3 covers 14 residues. The J segment lost 8 bases and the V segment lost 5 bases, leaving 11 bases of the junction unmatched. This sequence originates from a woman in her forties or fifties with acute or convalescent COVID-19. Sequencing used peripheral blood. V and J are TRBV6-1 and TRBJ1-2, with TRBD1 matching over 7 bases. The CDR3 protein is CASSSKDREMGYTF. The CDR3 nucleotides read TGTGCCAGCAGTTCCAAAGACAGGGAAATGGGCTACACCTTC.